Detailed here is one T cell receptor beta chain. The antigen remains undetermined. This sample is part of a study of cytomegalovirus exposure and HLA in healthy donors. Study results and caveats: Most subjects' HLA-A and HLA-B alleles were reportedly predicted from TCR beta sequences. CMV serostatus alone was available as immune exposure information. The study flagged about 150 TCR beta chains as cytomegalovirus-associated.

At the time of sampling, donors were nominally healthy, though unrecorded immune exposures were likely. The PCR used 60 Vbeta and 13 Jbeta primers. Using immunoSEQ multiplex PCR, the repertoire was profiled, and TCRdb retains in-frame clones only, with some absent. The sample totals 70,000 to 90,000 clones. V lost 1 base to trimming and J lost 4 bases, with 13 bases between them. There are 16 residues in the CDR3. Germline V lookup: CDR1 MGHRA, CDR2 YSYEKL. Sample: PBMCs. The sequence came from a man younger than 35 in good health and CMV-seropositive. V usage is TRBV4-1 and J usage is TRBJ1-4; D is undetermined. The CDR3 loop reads CASSQAARSYNEKLFF. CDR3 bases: TGCGCCAGCAGCCAAGCGGCTCGGAGTTATAATGAAAAACTGTTTTTT.